Below, 23 T cell receptor beta chains from the same sample are listed, as sequenced in a study of lymphopenia after photon versus proton radiotherapy. This table comes from immunoSEQ multiplex PCR, and its TCRdb copy is limited to in-frame clones, with some not included. Of more than 20,000 clones in the sample, roughly four fifths were seen once. The sample was peripheral blood, taken from a patient treated with photon-based radiotherapy. These receptors were obtained from a woman aged 50 to 60 with pancreatic cancer.

The chain is built from TRBV2 and TRBJ2-3; TRBD1 is a possible D gene (6 bases). The V gene's germline CDR1 is SNHLY and CDR2 FYNNEI. The CDR3 is made up of 12 amino acids. The CDR3 loop reads CAKGELADTQYF. CDR3 DNA: TGTGCTAAGGGGGAGCTAGCAGATACGCAGTATTTT.

Written as DNA, the CDR3 is TGTGCCAGCAGTGTTGGACAGGGGGTTTCCGAGCAGTACTTC. This translates into CASSVGQGVSEQYF. This chain uses TRBV6-6 with TRBJ2-7; TRBD1 agrees at 10 bases. The CDR3 is 14 amino acids. Per the germline V gene, CDR1 is MNHNY and CDR2 is SVGAGI (reference sequence). V shed 5 bases and J 6 bases; nucleotides not matched to a gene: 7.

The V call is TRBV9, the J call TRBJ1-1; a possible D gene is TRBD1 (6 bases). Germline CDR1 SGDLS, CDR2 YYNGEE. Trimming removed 0 bases at V and 7 bases at J, with 10 bases between. The CDR3 consists of 13 residues. This CDR3 is CASSVVRGHEAFF. DNA of the CDR3: TGTGCCAGCAGCGTAGTTAGGGGACATGAAGCTTTCTTT.

The V gene is TRBV28, the J gene TRBJ2-4; D might be TRBD1 (6 bases). This CDR3 is built from 21 residues. The V gene lost 4 bases and the J gene lost 0 bases, with 28 bases spanning the gap. Germline V CDR1 and CDR2: MDHEN, SYDVKM. Written as DNA, the CDR3 is TGTGCCAGCAGTTCCCCCTGGGCAGGGGAGTTGTGGGCTTTAGCCAAAAACATTCAGTACTTC. It translates to CASSSPWAGELWALAKNIQYF.

This chain links TRBV28 with TRBJ2-7, with a weak D call TRBD1 (6 bases). The V end was cut by 8 bases, the J end by 1 base, with 6 bases between. The V gene's germline CDR1 is MDHEN and CDR2 SYDVKM. The CDR3 extends over 11 amino acids. CDR3 sequence (DNA): TGTGCCAGCGGGACATCCTACGAGCAGTACTTC. Translation: CASGTSYEQYF.

This sequence joins TRBV7-2 and TRBJ2-2; 9 nucleotides line up with TRBD2. Unmatched junction bases numbered 7, after V lost 1 base and J lost 4 bases. Germline V CDR1 and CDR2: SGHTA, FQGNSA. The CDR3 is 17 residues long. The CDR3 spells CASSLESLAGITGELFF. The DNA of the CDR3 is TGTGCCAGCAGCTTAGAGAGCCTAGCGGGAATCACCGGGGAGCTGTTTTTT.

The genes are TRBV7-9 and TRBJ1-1; 7 bases agree with TRBD1. The CDR3 sequence is 14 residues long. The junction had 5 bases not matched to a gene; V was cut back by 6 bases and J by 1 base. Germline lookup yields CDR1 SEHNR and CDR2 FQNEAQ (reference sequence). The CDR3 DNA sequence: TGTGCCAGCAGACCCGGGACAGAGAACACTGAAGCTTTCTTT. Residues: CASRPGTENTEAFF.

The V call is TRBV5-1, the J call TRBJ1-2; no clear D gene. The CDR3 has 14 residues. CDR1 is SGHRS and CDR2 is YFSETQ in the germline V gene. V shed 7 bases and J shed 1 base, with 14 bases lying between them. The CDR3 reads CASGDVESNYGYTF. Written as DNA, the CDR3 is TGCGCCAGCGGCGATGTTGAGAGTAACTATGGCTACACCTTC.

This chain connects TRBV6-5 to TRBJ2-3; D is unclear. Between the trimmed V and J ends, which lost 5 bases and 6 bases, there was a span of 9 bases. From germline, CDR1 is MNHEY and CDR2 SVGAGI. The CDR3 spans 12 residues. The chain's CDR3 is CASSHLRDTQYF. The CDR3 DNA reads TGTGCCAGCAGTCACCTTAGGGATACGCAGTATTTT.

The chain is built from TRBV6-1 and TRBJ1-2, with D possibly matching TRBD1 (5 bases). V was cut by 7 bases and J by 7 bases, with 13 bases left in between. Germline V gives CDR1 MNHNS, CDR2 SASEGT. CDR3 length: 12 residues. The CDR3 sequence: CASTLGGGGYTF. The CDR3 nucleotides are TGTGCCAGCACCCTGGGGGGGGGTGGCTACACCTTC.

In DNA, the CDR3 is TGTGCCAGCGTCGGGGGTGGTGACGAGCAGTACTTC. Its protein is CASVGGGDEQYF. V is TRBV18 and J is TRBJ2-7; D might be TRBD2 (6 bases). Germline V lookup: CDR1 KGHSH, CDR2 LQKENI. The ends were cut back, 8 bases at V and 5 bases at J, with 13 bases in the middle. This CDR3 has 12 residues.

The chain recombines TRBV6-5 with TRBJ2-1; 10 bases agree with TRBD2. This CDR3 is built from 13 residues. J lost 8 bases, V lost 6 bases, and 4 bases had no gene match. The germline gives CDR1 MNHEY, CDR2 SVGAGI. The DNA of the CDR3 is TGTGCCAGCAGGGCTAGCGGGAGCTATGAGCAGTTCTTC. Translation: CASRASGSYEQFF.

The V gene is TRBV28, the J gene TRBJ1-2; 7 bases fit TRBD1. J lost 1 base, V lost 5 bases, and 13 bases had no gene match. Per germline, CDR1 MDHEN and CDR2 SYDVKM. The CDR3 runs to 17 residues. The CDR3 coding sequence is TGTGCCAGCAGTAGAACAGACAGGGCGGATTATAACTATGGCTACACCTTC. Protein: CASSRTDRADYNYGYTF.

The gene calls are TRBV19 and TRBJ2-2; 10 bases are shared with TRBD1. The V gene's germline CDR1 is LNHDA and CDR2 SQIVND (reference sequence). The length of the CDR3 is 22 residues. Trimming took 5 bases from V and 2 from J; bases not matched to a gene: 23. The chain's CDR3 is CASSLLTGGDVLADSNTGELFF. In nucleotides, the CDR3 is TGTGCCAGTAGTCTCCTGACAGGGGGCGACGTACTAGCGGACTCCAACACCGGGGAGCTGTTTTTT.

This clone has only a few counts. This chain connects TRBV27 to TRBJ1-1, with 8 bases lining up with TRBD1. The CDR3 has 17 residues. Per germline, CDR1 MNHEY and CDR2 SMNVEV (reference sequence). V was pared by 4 bases and J by 4 bases, with 14 bases of the junction left unmatched. CDR3 in amino acids: CASSSQYQGATGTEAFF. CDR3 in DNA: TGTGCCAGCAGTTCTCAATACCAGGGGGCAACGGGCACTGAAGCTTTCTTT.

The V and J genes are TRBV14 and TRBJ2-1; the D gene could be TRBD1 or TRBD2 (5 bases each). CDR1 SGHDN and CDR2 FVKESK come from the germline V gene. The CDR3 has 17 residues. The V end lost 0 bases, the J end lost 4 bases, and 16 bases lay between the germline ends. This CDR3 reads CASSQDHVGPSYNEQFF. CDR3 nucleotides: TGTGCCAGCAGCCAAGATCACGTGGGACCGTCATACAATGAGCAGTTCTTC.

The V and J genes are TRBV11-3 and TRBJ2-5; the D gene is possibly TRBD1 (6 bases). V was trimmed by 1 base and J by 0 bases, leaving 9 bases between them. Germline CDR1 and CDR2: SGHNT and YENEEA. The CDR3 is 15 amino acids. In DNA, the CDR3 is TGTGCCAGCAGCTTAGGGGGGCAGAACCAAGAGACCCAGTACTTC. Amino acid sequence: CASSLGGQNQETQYF.

The rearrangement links TRBV29-1 to TRBJ2-7; D may be TRBD1 (5 bases). Trimming took off 6 bases at V and 2 bases at J, with 14 bases between the two ends. The CDR3 runs 13 residues. Germline V lookup: CDR1 SQVTM, CDR2 ANQGSEA. This CDR3 reads CSVSGRLAYEQYF. CDR3 in DNA: TGCAGCGTCTCAGGGCGGCTCGCCTACGAGCAGTACTTC.

The DNA for the CDR3 is TGCAGCGCCCCCGGGAACCCGGAGATTGAGCAGTTCTTC. Protein sequence: CSAPGNPEIEQFF. The chain joins TRBV29-1 to TRBJ2-1, with a tentative D call TRBD2 (5 bases). This CDR3 is built from 13 residues. V was clipped by 7 bases and J by 9 bases, with 19 bases between them. CDR1 SQVTM and CDR2 ANQGSEA come from the germline V gene.

The chain has TRBV27 and TRBJ2-3; tentative D call: TRBD2 (6 bases). Looked up from germline, CDR1 is MNHEY and CDR2 is SMNVEV (reference sequence). This CDR3 contains 17 residues. V lost 1 base and J lost 1, with 15 bases in between. For the CDR3, the DNA is TGTGCCAGCAGTTTATACGGGACTCCCTCCCGCACAGATACGCAGTATTTT. Translated, it gives CASSLYGTPSRTDTQYF.

CDR3 in DNA: TGTGCCAGCAGTGCCGGGACAGGGGGTACCGGGGAGCTGTTTTTT. This encodes CASSAGTGGTGELFF. This chain joins TRBV25-1 and TRBJ2-2, with TRBD1 matching over 11 bases. CDR1 is MGHDK and CDR2 is SYGVNS in the germline V gene. CDR3 length: 15 amino acids. Trimming cost V 4 bases and J 5 bases; bases outside gene matches: 3.

The J gene is TRBJ1-1, the V gene TRBV18; D is uncertain. V shed 2 bases and J shed 6 bases, with 10 bases lying between them. This CDR3 contains 13 residues. The germline gives CDR1 KGHSH, CDR2 LQKENI. The CDR3 spells CASSPGVGSEAFF. CDR3 sequence (DNA): TGTGCCAGCTCACCAGGGGTGGGGTCTGAAGCTTTCTTT.

The gene calls are TRBV7-8 and TRBJ2-3, with D maybe TRBD1 (6 bases). The germline V gene has CDR1 SGHVS and CDR2 FQNEAQ. The CDR3 totals 14 residues. The V and J ends lost 2 bases and 4 bases respectively, with 10 bases between them. CDR3 region: CASSLIEGADTQYF. DNA for the CDR3: TGTGCCAGCAGCTTAATAGAGGGGGCAGATACGCAGTATTTT.